The 30 T cell receptor beta chains listed next were all sequenced from one sample in a study of blood T cells in healthy people across ages. A second roughly 7 to 11 cycle PCR used barcoded and J-beta primers. TCRdb reprocessed the 5' RACE reads via MiXCR and lists one record per CDR3 protein. The table records 550,000 to 700,000 distinct CDR3 sequences, roughly 29% of them present only once. The sample taken for sequencing was blood. These receptors were collected from a woman in her sixties or seventies in good health.

In its sample, this clonotype was seen a few times. This chain joins TRBV5-1 and TRBJ1-1; 7 bases map to TRBD1. The CDR3 has 14 amino acids. Germline-derived CDR1 and CDR2 are SGHRS and YFSETQ. Unmatched junction bases numbered 7, after V lost 4 bases and J lost 4 bases. The CDR3 region is CASSKTGSSTEAFF. DNA for the CDR3: TGCGCCAGCAGCAAGACAGGGTCAAGCACTGAAGCTTTCTTT.

The chain employs TRBV7-8 and TRBJ2-2, with 9 bases identical to TRBD1. The CDR3 sequence is 16 residues long. V gave up 4 bases and J gave up 7 bases; unmatched junction bases: 10. Per the germline V gene, CDR1 is SGHVS and CDR2 is FQNEAQ. CDR3 region: CASSSRDRAVGGELFF. DNA of the CDR3: TGTGCCAGCAGCTCCAGGGACAGGGCTGTGGGCGGGGAGCTGTTTTTT.

This sequence joins TRBV29-1 and TRBJ1-2, with TRBD1 matching over 8 bases. J lost 8 bases, V lost 5 bases, and 10 bases had no gene match. The CDR3 spans 13 residues. Germline-derived CDR1 and CDR2 are SQVTM and ANQGSEA. The CDR3, as DNA: TGCAGCGTTTATCCAGGGGGCGCATCCGGCTACACCTTC. This gives the protein CSVYPGGASGYTF.

V and J are TRBV20-1 and TRBJ1-4, with TRBD1 as a possible D gene (5 bases). The germline V and J ends were trimmed by 5 bases and 2 bases, with 12 bases remaining between them. Germline V gives CDR1 DFQATT, CDR2 SNEGSKA (reference sequence). The CDR3 contains 14 residues. In DNA form, the CDR3 reads TGCAGTGCTCCTGGGGGTAGCACTAATGAAAAACTGTTTTTT. This translates into CSAPGGSTNEKLFF.

As for this clonotype: The junction departs from the called germline gene at one end, perhaps through a read error. The chain recombines TRBV4-1 with TRBJ2-3; D unresolved. The germline CDR1 and CDR2 sequences are MGHRA and YSYEKL. The CDR3 is 13 amino acids. The CDR3 DNA sequence: TGCGCCAGCAGCCAAGTTAGCACAGATGCGCAGTATTTT. Its protein is CASSQVSTDAQYF.

This clonotype occurred a few times. This chain connects TRBV7-2 to TRBJ1-2; D unclear. Germline V gives CDR1 SGHTA, CDR2 FQGNSA. This CDR3 contains 13 residues. Trimming stripped 2 bases from V and 8 bases from J, with 12 bases between. CDR3 DNA sequence: TGTGCCAGCAGCTTACGGTGGCAGGCCGGCTACACCTTC. It specifies CASSLRWQAGYTF. Full variable domain (missing parts from reference TRBV7-2 and TRBJ1-2): GAGVSQSPSNKVTEKGKDVELRCDPISGHTALYWYRQSLGQGLEFLIYFQGNSAPDKSGLPSDRFSAERTGGSVSTLTIQRTQQEDSAVYLCASSLRWQAGYTFGSGTRLTVV.

There are a few counts of this clonotype. V gene TRBV20-1 combines with J gene TRBJ2-4; D is unresolved. This CDR3 has 14 amino acids. Germline V gene data show CDR1 as DFQATT and CDR2 as SNEGSKA (reference sequence). V lost 4 bases and J lost 0, with 10 bases in between. The chain's CDR3 is CSAMTVLAKNIQYF. CDR3 sequence (DNA): TGCAGTGCTATGACCGTACTAGCCAAAAACATTCAGTACTTC.

This clonotype was seen repeatedly, ten times or more. The chain has TRBV18 and TRBJ2-5, with D perhaps TRBD1 (6 bases). The CDR3 is made up of 14 amino acids. From germline, CDR1 is KGHSH and CDR2 LQKENI. V gave up 2 bases and J gave up 2 bases, with 9 bases separating them. CDR3 in DNA: TGTGCCAGCTCACCAGGGACACAACAAGAGACCCAGTACTTC. It is translated as CASSPGTQQETQYF. Supplemented by reference TRBV18 and TRBJ2-5, the full variable domain reads NAGVMQNPRHLVRRRGQEARLRCSPMKGHSHVYWYRQLPEEGLKFMVYLQKENIIDESGMPKERFSAEFPKEGPSILRIQQVVRGDSAAYFCASSPGTQQETQYFGPGTRLLVL.

The V call is TRBV30, the J call TRBJ2-3; D call uncertain. The ends were cut back, 2 bases at V and 4 bases at J, with 10 bases in the middle. The CDR3 extends over 13 amino acids. Per germline, CDR1 GTSNPN and CDR2 SVGIG (reference sequence). CDR3 sequence reads: CAWSSGGADTQYF. The CDR3, as DNA: TGTGCCTGGAGTTCCGGCGGAGCAGATACGCAGTATTTT.

This clonotype has more than one count but fewer than ten. V usage is TRBV12-3 or TRBV12-4 and J usage is TRBJ2-5; the D is unclear. Trimming took off 6 bases at V and 5 bases at J, with 10 bases between the two ends. The CDR3 covers 12 residues. The DNA of the CDR3 is TGTGCCAGCAGCTTACGGGTCGAGACCCAGTACTTC. Its translation: CASSLRVETQYF.

The chain has TRBV24-1 and TRBJ1-2; 8 bases align to TRBD1. The ends lost 3 bases at V and 4 bases at J; junction bases unmatched: 9. The CDR3 consists of 16 residues. In germline, CDR1 is KGHDR, CDR2 SFDVKD. CDR3 nucleotide sequence: TGTGCCACCAGTGATGTGGACAGGGCCTTCCGCTATGGCTACACCTTC. It specifies CATSDVDRAFRYGYTF.

In DNA form, the CDR3 reads TGTGCCAGCAGCGTAGACCATAGGCAACCCCAGCATTTT. This encodes CASSVDHRQPQHF. The rearrangement uses TRBV7-3 and TRBJ1-5, with D unresolved. The CDR3 runs 13 residues. The germline CDR1 and CDR2 sequences are SGHTA and FQGTGA. The V end lost 5 bases, the J end lost 10 bases, and 15 bases lay between the germline ends.

In this sample, this clonotype turned up many times. The chain combines TRBV7-3 with TRBJ2-3; 10 positions match TRBD2. With 5 bases clipped from V and 1 base from J, the junction kept 6 bases outside the gene matches. Germline V gene data show CDR1 as SGHTA and CDR2 as FQGTGA. This CDR3 is 16 amino acids long. The CDR3 nucleotides are TGTGCCAGCAGCCCAAATCTAGCGGGGGGCACAGATACGCAGTATTTT. Its translation is CASSPNLAGGTDTQYF.

This clonotype was counted between two and nine times. This sequence joins TRBV2 and TRBJ1-5, with TRBD1 as a possible D gene (6 bases). From germline, CDR1 is SNHLY and CDR2 FYNNEI. The CDR3 runs 15 residues. V was shortened by 2 bases and J by 9 bases, with 17 bases between the two germline ends. Here the CDR3 DNA reads TGTGCCAGCAGTGAAAACAGGGCCCTGATCGGGCCCCAGCATTTT. Its translation is CASSENRALIGPQHF. The full variable domain, rest sourced from reference TRBV2 and TRBJ1-5, is EPEVTQTPSHQVTQMGQEVILRCVPISNHLYFYWYRQILGQKVEFLVSFYNNEISEKSEIFDDQFSVERPDGSNFTLKIRSTKLEDSAMYFCASSENRALIGPQHFGDGTRLSIL.

This chain connects TRBV18 to TRBJ1-4; possibly TRBD1 for D (5 bases). The CDR3 has 15 amino acids. V was clipped by 3 bases and J by 7 bases, with 15 bases between them. CDR1 and CDR2 (germline): KGHSH, LQKENI. CDR3 DNA: TGTGCCAGCTCACCGCCGCCGGGGGGGATTGAAAAACTGTTTTTT. It yields the protein CASSPPPGGIEKLFF.

The chain employs TRBV7-3 and TRBJ2-3; no clear D. V lost 5 bases and J lost 3, with 9 bases in between. CDR3 size: 13 residues. CDR1 SGHTA and CDR2 FQGTGA come from the germline V gene. The DNA of the CDR3 is TGTGCCAGCAGCCCTTCCCCGACAGATACGCAGTATTTT. As protein: CASSPSPTDTQYF. The entire variable domain, with the rest obtained from reference TRBV7-3 and TRBJ2-3, is as follows: GAGVSQTPSNKVTEKGKYVELRCDPISGHTALYWYRQSLGQGPEFLIYFQGTGAADDSGLPNDRFFAVRPEGSVSTLKIQRTERGDSAVYLCASSPSPTDTQYFGPGTRLTVL.

This clonotype appeared many times. The genes are TRBV6-1 and TRBJ2-4; D is perhaps TRBD1 or TRBD2 (5 bases each). Trimming cost V 6 bases and J 6 bases, with 15 bases left between them. Germline CDR1 and CDR2: MNHNS and SASEGT. The CDR3 has 14 residues. The DNA for the CDR3 is TGTGCCAGCAGGATACACGGGACGGCAAACATTCAGTACTTC. Its protein is CASRIHGTANIQYF.

J is TRBJ1-6 and V is TRBV5-1, with D possibly matching TRBD1 (5 bases). Germline CDR1 reads SGHRS; CDR2 reads YFSETQ. This CDR3 comprises 14 residues. V was cut by 7 bases and J by 7 bases, with 15 bases left in between. CDR3 sequence (DNA): TGCGCCAGCGGAAAAGGGACGACCAATTCACCCCTCCACTTT. Translating gives CASGKGTTNSPLHF.

The chain has TRBV7-6 and TRBJ2-5; D is perhaps TRBD1 (6 bases). The germline gives CDR1 SGHVS, CDR2 FNYEAQ. The CDR3 is 14 residues long. Trimming pared 5 bases from V and 4 bases from J, leaving 14 bases between. CDR3 bases: TGTGCCAGCAGCCAACGGCCCAGGGGAGAGACCCAGTACTTC. It yields the protein CASSQRPRGETQYF.

This rearrangement joins TRBV7-2 to TRBJ2-1, with TRBD2 matching over 11 bases. The CDR3 sequence is 15 residues long. The V gene end was trimmed by 3 bases and the J gene end by 6 bases; junction bases not matched to a gene: 4. Germline loops: CDR1 SGHTA, CDR2 FQGNSA. The CDR3 bases are TGTGCCAGCAGCTTGACTAGCGGGGTGTTCAATGAGCAGTTCTTC. This encodes CASSLTSGVFNEQFF.

Only a few counts were recorded for this clonotype. The V gene is TRBV5-1, the J gene TRBJ2-5; possibly TRBD2 for D (6 bases). This CDR3 region has 17 residues. V lost 7 bases to trimming and J lost 5 bases, with 27 bases between them. Germline loops: CDR1 SGHRS, CDR2 YFSETQ. The CDR3 nucleotides are TGCGCCAGCGGATCCCAGCCCCTGGGGACTTCGGGGGAGACCCAGTACTTC. This sequence encodes CASGSQPLGTSGETQYF.

This clonotype was recorded a few times. The chain uses TRBV4-1 and TRBJ2-5; possibly TRBD1 or TRBD2 for D (5 bases each). This CDR3 contains 13 residues. V lost 4 bases and J lost 11, with 17 bases in between. CDR1 is MGHRA, CDR2 YSYEKL, per germline. The CDR3 protein is CASSLSTGAAQYF. CDR3 DNA: TGCGCCAGCAGCCTGTCCACCGGGGCGGCGCAGTACTTC.

This clonotype was recorded only once. The chain combines TRBV4-3 with TRBJ2-6, with 7 bases identical to TRBD1. After removal of 3 bases from V and 5 bases from J, the junction contained 1 base not matched to a gene. The CDR3 consists of 14 residues. The germline V gene has CDR1 LGHNA and CDR2 YSLEER. DNA of the CDR3: TGCGCCAGCAGCCAGACAGGGAGGGCCAACGTCCTGACTTTC. It translates to CASSQTGRANVLTF.

This clonotype has more than one count but fewer than ten. V usage is TRBV5-1 and J usage is TRBJ2-1; 8 nucleotides match TRBD1. The J call may be wrong; the DNA end is better matched by TRBJ2-7. Germline V CDR1 and CDR2: SGHRS, YFSETQ. The CDR3 length is 13 residues. The chain's CDR3 is CASSANDRGEQYF. Here the CDR3 DNA reads TGCGCCAGCAGCGCAAACGACAGGGGCGAGCAGTACTTC.

The chain recombines TRBV6-1 with TRBJ1-2, with no clear D. Trimming stripped 4 bases from V and 4 bases from J, with 7 bases between. The CDR3 is 12 amino acids. Germline V gene sequence: CDR1 MNHNS, CDR2 SASEGT. CDR3 amino acids: CASSGAFYGYTF. CDR3 sequence (DNA): TGTGCCAGCAGTGGAGCCTTCTATGGCTACACCTTC.

V and J are TRBV12-3 or TRBV12-4 and TRBJ1-5; 10 bases agree with TRBD1. This CDR3 has 17 amino acids. J lost 1 base, V lost 4 bases, and 7 bases had no gene match. The CDR3 here is CASSYGTGVLSNQPQHF. DNA for the CDR3: TGTGCCAGCAGTTATGGGACAGGGGTGTTGAGCAATCAGCCCCAGCATTTT.

This clonotype was counted only a few times. V and J are TRBV10-3 and TRBJ1-1, with 7 bases fitting TRBD1. The CDR3 covers 13 residues. V lost 9 bases, J lost 0 bases, and 4 bases stayed unmatched. Germline V CDR1 and CDR2: ENHRY, SYGVKD. DNA of the CDR3: TGTGCCATATCGACAGGGATGAACACTGAAGCTTTCTTT. Protein product: CAISTGMNTEAFF.

This clonotype was detected a few times. The chain's CDR3 is CASSYQGLVYTEAFF. The CDR3 DNA sequence: TGTGCCAGCAGTTATCAAGGACTAGTCTACACTGAAGCTTTCTTT. The chain has TRBV6-6 and TRBJ1-1; the D is unclear. This CDR3 has 15 residues. CDR1 is MNHNY and CDR2 is SVGAGI in the germline V gene (reference sequence). V was clipped by 3 bases and J by 3 bases, with 14 bases between them.

The chain links TRBV20-1 to TRBJ2-7; D may be TRBD2 (6 bases). Trimming took 6 bases from V and 2 from J, leaving 17 bases between them. Per the germline V gene, CDR1 is DFQATT and CDR2 is SNEGSKA (reference sequence). The length of the CDR3 is 14 residues. CDR3 protein: CSAERRDQAYEQYF. DNA of the CDR3: TGCAGTGCCGAAAGGAGGGACCAGGCCTACGAGCAGTACTTC.

The rearrangement uses TRBV4-3 and TRBJ1-1; no clear D. CDR1 and CDR2 (germline): LGHNA, YSLEER. V lost 0 bases, J lost 5 bases, and 13 bases lay in between. The CDR3 runs to 15 residues. The CDR3 DNA sequence: TGCGCCAGCAGCCAAGATTGGACGACCCTAACTGAAGCTTTCTTT. This encodes CASSQDWTTLTEAFF.